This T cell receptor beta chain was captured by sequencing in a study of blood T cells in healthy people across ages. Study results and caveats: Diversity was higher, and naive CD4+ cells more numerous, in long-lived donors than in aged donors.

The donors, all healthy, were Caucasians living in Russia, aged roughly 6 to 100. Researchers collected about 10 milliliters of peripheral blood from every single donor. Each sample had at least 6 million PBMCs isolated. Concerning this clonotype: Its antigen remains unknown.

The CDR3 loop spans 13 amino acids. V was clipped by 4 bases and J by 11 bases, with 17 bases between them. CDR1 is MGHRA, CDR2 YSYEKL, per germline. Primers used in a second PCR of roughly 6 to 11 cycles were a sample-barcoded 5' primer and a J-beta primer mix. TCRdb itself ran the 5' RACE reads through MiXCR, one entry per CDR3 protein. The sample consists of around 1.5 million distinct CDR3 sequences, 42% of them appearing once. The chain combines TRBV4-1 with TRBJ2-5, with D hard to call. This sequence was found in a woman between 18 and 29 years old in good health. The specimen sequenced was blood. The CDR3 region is CASSRSLDDEQYF. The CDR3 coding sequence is TGCGCCAGCAGCCGATCTTTGGACGATGAGCAGTACTTC.